This T cell receptor (beta chain) came from a study of shared clonotypes between healthy human individuals. General study findings and limits: The study sampled only blood, and tissue repertoires likely differ.

PCR replicates from unsorted PBMC used about 310 ng DNA, and this amount was tens of thousands of T cell genomes. Profiled with immunoSEQ multiplex PCR; TCRdb holds only in-frame clones, not every one. The table has 470,000 or so clones, approximately 78% seen once. Germline loops: CDR1 ENHRY, CDR2 SYGVKD. The CDR3 has 13 amino acids. Turning to this clone: Its target is not known. This may be a read error, as it is one base from a much larger clone.

The healthy adult donors were HIV-negative and reported no recent acute infections or vaccinations. There were only Caucasian adults among the donors, and all lived in Nashville, Tennessee. The rearrangement joins TRBV10-3 to TRBJ1-1, with 9 bases matching TRBD1. The receptor was derived from a woman aged 40 to 49 in good health. Some clones in this sample may be carry-over from other donors' samples. Sequencing used PBMCs. CDR3 in amino acids: CVISGGTGLEAFF. CDR3 nucleotides: TGTGTCATATCAGGGGGGACAGGGCTTGAAGCTTTCTTT.